This TCR beta chain was identified during a study of T cell repertoires in urothelial bladder cancer (dated by TCRdb to the late 2010s). Notes on the research overall: Of the approximately 12 resected lesions, three were clinically staged as cT0, three as cTa, three as cT1 and three as cT2 or greater. About eleven resected bladder lesions were studied, comprising urothelial carcinoma (UC+) and benign (UC-) specimens. TCR repertoire clonality in bladder tumors was compared with TCR repertoire clonality in benign bladder inflammation. A total of eleven to twelve patients who had bladder lesions and were undergoing transurethral resection were prospectively identified. The investigation overall reported the following: Fewer T cells were found in urothelial carcinoma specimens than in benign specimens, with medians of 5,569 and 25,872, respectively. A median tumor infiltrating lymphocyte percentage of about 2% was observed in carcinoma specimens, compared with 12% in benign specimens. In carcinoma specimens, up to roughly 17% of infiltrating lymphocytes were accounted for by a single T-cell clone, compared with under 2.5% in benign specimens.

V is cut by 4 bases and J by 0 bases, and the space between the germline ends is 10 bases. Including the terminal cysteine and phenylalanine, the CDR3 comprises 15 residues. Only the CDR3 part of the read is kept: 45 bases, read in frame from the first base. CDR1 LGHNA and CDR2 YNFKEQ are derived from the germline V gene. Note on this clone: No antigen is known for it. Base qualities are missing; no much larger clone stands one base away.

Bladder lesion specimens were obtained at transurethral resection and were stored at -80C. DNA was isolated from bladder specimens obtained during transurethral resection. The TCR beta chain CDR3 region was sequenced with the immunoSEQ assay. As for the original processing: For each specimen, T-cell fraction, clonal dominance and maximum TCR clone frequency were calculated. TCRdb took this table from immuneACCESS and kept in-frame rearrangements with V and J called. Such tables lack part of the clones; where checked against another copy, unresolved V genes explain under half of the gap, and the rest is unexplained. That table is the source of V, J and clone size, and D and trimming were worked out from the DNA. The sample yields about 13,000 clones; less than 75% were counted once. In total, the top ten clones hold 8.9% of the sample.

Sequenced material: tumor-infiltrating cells from bladder cancer. The chain employs TRBV4-2 and TRBJ1-3, with the identity of the D gene unclear. The source of this sequence is a human donor with urothelial carcinoma. The CDR3 protein is CASSRDGISGNTIYF. The nucleotide sequence reads TGTGCCAGCAGCCGCGACGGGATCTCTGGAAACACCATATATTTT.